The entry that follows covers one TCR beta chain sequence. TCRdb keeps only in-frame clones here, not all; method: immunoSEQ multiplex PCR. The sample contains some 530,000 clones, around 85% of which appear only once. V dropped 7 bases and J dropped 3; count of bases not matched to a gene: 5. Germline CDR1 MDHEN, CDR2 SYDVKM. The CDR3 length is 14 residues. This entry is derived from a study of blood T cell repertoires in COVID-19. Study overall: Donors in the United States, Italy and Spain gave samples during acute or convalescent COVID-19.

The chain couples TRBV28 to TRBJ2-3, with TRBD2 matching over 9 bases. The receptor's source is a human donor in a cohort sampled during active COVID-19. The sequencing sample was made of peripheral blood. This chain's CDR3 is CASIRGRATDTQYF. Here the CDR3 DNA reads TGTGCCAGCATCCGCGGGAGGGCGACAGATACGCAGTATTTT.